Each of the 29 T cell receptor beta chains below was sequenced from the same sample in a study of patients and donors after allogeneic stem cell transplantation. MiXCR, run by TCRdb on the RT-PCR reads, gives a single entry per CDR3 protein. The sample has 800,000 to 1,000,000 distinct CDR3 sequences; about 20% are singletons. Specimen: blood, either unsorted or a sorted T cell fraction (not recorded which). These TCRs come from a human donor who was either an allogeneic HSCT recipient or a stem cell or donor lymphocyte infusion donor (not recorded which). It is not recorded whose cells these are; they may come from a transplant donor.

This clonotype was recorded a few times. The rearrangement uses TRBV5-1 and TRBJ2-5, with D hard to call. The CDR3 has 13 amino acids. CDR1 is SGHRS and CDR2 is YFSETQ in the germline V gene. Trimming left V 3 bases short and J 2 bases short, with 8 bases between. The CDR3 sequence: CASSSLSQETQYF. The DNA for the CDR3 is TGCGCCAGCAGCTCACTTTCGCAAGAGACCCAGTACTTC.

This clonotype was seen a handful of times. The CDR3 here is CASSYSKFPGYETEAFF. As DNA, the CDR3 is TGTGCCAGCAGTTACTCGAAGTTCCCGGGTTACGAGACTGAAGCTTTCTTT. The chain carries TRBV6-2 or TRBV6-3 and TRBJ1-1; D gene uncertain. Trimming removed 0 bases at V and 5 bases at J, with 19 bases between. The CDR3 covers 17 residues. Germline CDR1 MNHEY, CDR2 SVGEGT.

This clonotype was seen more than once but under ten times. The chain joins TRBV9 to TRBJ2-3; a weak D match, TRBD1 (6 bases). V lost 4 bases and J lost 3, with 15 bases in between. Germline loops: CDR1 SGDLS, CDR2 YYNGEE. This CDR3 has 15 amino acids. The CDR3 nucleotides read TGTGCCAGCAGCCCCCGGGGACATAATACAGATACGCAGTATTTT. Translated: CASSPRGHNTDTQYF.

V is TRBV6-1 and J is TRBJ2-1, with D unresolved. The CDR3 is made up of 14 amino acids. Germline V gives CDR1 MNHNS, CDR2 SASEGT. The germline V and J ends were trimmed by 7 bases and 1 base, with 11 bases remaining between them. In DNA, the CDR3 is TGTGCCAGCACTCTTACTAATTCCTACAATGAGCAGTTCTTC. This gives the protein CASTLTNSYNEQFF.

The chain joins TRBV28 to TRBJ2-1, with TRBD1 identical over 8 bases. CDR3 length: 15 amino acids. Germline assignment: CDR1 MDHEN and CDR2 SYDVKM. The V and J ends lost 8 bases and 5 bases, in that order; junction bases with no gene match: 11. The CDR3 region has the DNA TGTGCCAGCTCTGTCCCCGGGACAGGCGACAATGAGCAGTTCTTC. It translates to CASSVPGTGDNEQFF.

This clonotype appeared a few times. Being one base from a much bigger clone, this may be a read error. V and J are TRBV5-1 and TRBJ2-5; unclear D gene. Germline lookup yields CDR1 SGHRS and CDR2 YFSETQ. V lost 0 bases and J lost 3, with 3 bases in between. This CDR3 is 12 amino acids long. The CDR3 here is CASSLEKETQYF. The DNA of the CDR3 is TGCGCCAGCAGCTTGGAGAAAGAGACCCAGTACTTC.

There are a few counts of this clonotype. V is TRBV5-5 and J is TRBJ2-1; 11 positions agree with TRBD1. With 2 bases clipped from V and 5 bases from J, the junction kept 6 bases outside the gene matches. Germline V gives CDR1 SGHKS, CDR2 YYEKEE (reference sequence). The CDR3 contains 16 residues. The CDR3 bases are TGTGCCAGCAGCTTAGCTGGGACAGGGGGACACAATGAGCAGTTCTTC. This translates into CASSLAGTGGHNEQFF.

The V and J genes are TRBV5-6 and TRBJ1-1; 7 bases map to TRBD1. The V and J ends lost 4 bases and 7 bases, in that order; junction bases with no gene match: 13. There are 15 residues in the CDR3. The V gene's germline CDR1 is SGHDT and CDR2 YYEEEE. CDR3 protein: CASSPGTDRTNEAFF. The CDR3 bases are TGTGCCAGCAGCCCGGGGACAGATAGGACGAATGAAGCTTTCTTT.

This clonotype occurred a few times. This chain joins TRBV20-1 and TRBJ1-1; no firm D call. V was cut by 7 bases and J by 3 bases, with 18 bases left in between. CDR1 DFQATT and CDR2 SNEGSKA come from the germline V gene (reference sequence). The CDR3 covers 14 residues. The CDR3 sequence is CSGRASSRDTEAFF. Here the CDR3 DNA reads TGCAGTGGCCGGGCCTCTTCCCGGGACACTGAAGCTTTCTTT.

This clonotype was observed a few times. The chain uses TRBV2 and TRBJ1-5; D gene ambiguous. The V end was cut by 6 bases, the J end by 2 bases, with 14 bases between. Germline CDR1 SNHLY, CDR2 FYNNEI. The CDR3 totals 15 residues. CDR3 nucleotide sequence: TGTGCCAGCAGAAGTAACAGCGGGGGCAATCAGCCCCAGCATTTT. This sequence encodes CASRSNSGGNQPQHF.

The chain is built from TRBV20-1 and TRBJ2-1; 7 positions match TRBD2. CDR3 length: 14 residues. V was pared by 0 bases and J by 6 bases, with 5 bases of the junction left unmatched. Per germline, CDR1 DFQATT and CDR2 SNEGSKA (reference sequence). The CDR3 spells CSARDPRTSNEQFF. The CDR3 region has the DNA TGCAGTGCTAGAGATCCCCGGACTAGCAATGAGCAGTTCTTC.

This chain links TRBV6-2 or TRBV6-3 with TRBJ1-1, with D uncertain. V lost 3 bases, J lost 4 bases, and 12 bases lay in between. CDR3 length equals 14 residues. The germline CDR1 and CDR2 sequences are MNHEY and SVGEGT. The CDR3 DNA reads as TGTGCCAGCAGTTATAGTGGGTCGAGCACTGAAGCTTTCTTT. This translates into CASSYSGSSTEAFF.

This clonotype was detected ten times or more. This chain uses TRBV20-1 with TRBJ2-5; D possibly matches TRBD1 or TRBD2 (7 bases each). The germline V gene has CDR1 DFQATT and CDR2 SNEGSKA (reference sequence). The V end was cut by 6 bases, the J end by 2 bases, with 13 bases between. The CDR3 length is 13 residues. Here the CDR3 reads CSARGGQQETQYF. Written as DNA, the CDR3 is TGCAGTGCCAGGGGGGGACAGCAAGAGACCCAGTACTTC.

The chain carries TRBV25-1 and TRBJ2-5, with D possibly called TRBD1 or TRBD2 (5 bases each). Per the germline V gene, CDR1 is MGHDK and CDR2 is SYGVNS. V was clipped by 6 bases and J by 4 bases, with 12 bases between them. The CDR3 consists of 13 residues. The CDR3: CASSEPGTETQYF. The CDR3 nucleotides read TGTGCCAGCAGCGAACCCGGGACAGAGACCCAGTACTTC.

The chain links TRBV4-1 to TRBJ1-3, with 7 bases aligning to TRBD1. The CDR3 totals 17 residues. V shed 4 bases and J 0 bases; nucleotides not matched to a gene: 9. Per the germline V gene, CDR1 is MGHRA and CDR2 is YSYEKL. The CDR3 DNA reads TGCGCCAGCAGCCCGGTGACAGGGACCTTCTCTGGAAACACCATATATTTT. It specifies CASSPVTGTFSGNTIYF.

This clonotype was recorded at least ten times. The rearrangement links TRBV7-9 to TRBJ2-3, with D possibly TRBD2 on 5 matching bases. Per the germline V gene, CDR1 is SEHNR and CDR2 is FQNEAQ (reference sequence). V was trimmed by 4 bases and J by 4 bases, leaving 21 bases between them. The CDR3 spans 17 residues. The CDR3 coding sequence is TGTGCCAGCAGCTCCTTAATGGGAGATGGTTTGTCAGATACGCAGTATTTT. Translating gives CASSSLMGDGLSDTQYF.

The chain has TRBV12-3 or TRBV12-4 and TRBJ2-2, with 7 bases matching TRBD2. CDR3 length: 15 amino acids. V was pared by 6 bases and J by 6 bases, with 10 bases of the junction left unmatched. CDR3 nucleotide sequence: TGTGCCAGCAGACCTCTAGCGGAGGAGGCCGGGGAGCTGTTTTTT. The encoded protein is CASRPLAEEAGELFF.

V usage is TRBV6-5 and J usage is TRBJ2-1; TRBD2 matches at 7 bases. V gave up 4 bases and J gave up 9 bases; unmatched junction bases: 15. The CDR3 totals 16 residues. Germline CDR1 and CDR2: MNHEY and SVGAGI. The CDR3 loop reads CASSFSFRTSLSEQFF. The CDR3 bases are TGTGCCAGCAGTTTCTCGTTTAGGACTAGTTTATCTGAGCAGTTCTTC.

This clonotype turned up a few times. This chain uses TRBV3-1 with TRBJ2-7; TRBD1 matches at 10 bases. Per germline, CDR1 LGHDT and CDR2 YNNKEL (reference sequence). V shed 1 base, J shed 2 bases, and the junction held 2 bases outside the gene matches. The CDR3 extends over 15 amino acids. The CDR3 coding sequence is TGTGCCAGCAGCCAAGCCGGGACAGGGGCCTACGAGCAGTACTTC. Translation gives CASSQAGTGAYEQYF.

This clonotype has a count of ten or more. The chain combines TRBV12-3 or TRBV12-4 with TRBJ1-1; no firm D call. V was clipped by 6 bases and J by 1 base, with 9 bases between them. This CDR3 is 13 amino acids long. The CDR3 sequence: CASRVHENTEAFF. The CDR3 DNA reads as TGTGCCAGCAGGGTTCACGAGAACACTGAAGCTTTCTTT.

This clonotype has more than one count but fewer than ten. The rearrangement uses TRBV10-3 and TRBJ2-3, with 8 bases matching TRBD1. Germline assignment: CDR1 ENHRY and CDR2 SYGVKD. Trimming cost V 2 bases and J 4 bases; bases outside gene matches: 8. The CDR3 contains 16 residues. As DNA, the CDR3 is TGTGCCATCAGTGAGGTTGGCGGGACAGGACCAGATACGCAGTATTTT. Protein product: CAISEVGGTGPDTQYF.

This sequence joins TRBV4-3 and TRBJ1-2; D not certain. V lost 1 base and J lost 5, with 8 bases in between. CDR3 length equals 13 residues. Germline CDR1 LGHNA, CDR2 YSLEER. The CDR3 nucleotides read TGCGCCAGCAGCCAAGCATTAGGTTATGGCTACACCTTC. It codes for CASSQALGYGYTF.

This clonotype was seen ten or more times. The rearrangement joins TRBV20-1 to TRBJ2-3, with D hard to call. The CDR3 is 15 residues long. V shed 3 bases and J shed 1 base, with 14 bases lying between them. Germline assignment: CDR1 DFQATT and CDR2 SNEGSKA (reference sequence). CDR3 nucleotides: TGCAGTGCTAGGTCAGGCCGTCCTGGCACAGATACGCAGTATTTT. This codes for CSARSGRPGTDTQYF.

The chain links TRBV25-1 to TRBJ2-7, with 11 bases identical to TRBD2. Per germline, CDR1 MGHDK and CDR2 SYGVNS. V shed 2 bases and J 3 bases; nucleotides not matched to a gene: 3. This CDR3 region has 15 residues. For the CDR3, the DNA is TGTGCCAGCAGTGAACCTAGCGGGGGGATCTACGAGCAGTACTTC. Residues: CASSEPSGGIYEQYF.

The V call is TRBV20-1, the J call TRBJ2-6, with a possible D match to TRBD2 (5 bases). Trimming took off 2 bases at V and 0 bases at J, with 20 bases between the two ends. The V gene's germline CDR1 is DFQATT and CDR2 SNEGSKA (reference sequence). This CDR3 spans 19 amino acids. The DNA for the CDR3 is TGCAGTGCTAGAAAGTCTCGGGAACCCAGATTCTCTGGGGCCAACGTCCTGACTTTC. This translates into CSARKSREPRFSGANVLTF.

A few counts support this clonotype. The gene calls are TRBV7-9 and TRBJ1-1; no definite D call. The CDR3 runs 12 residues. Trimming cost V 7 bases and J 0 bases, with 6 bases left between them. Germline loops: CDR1 SEHNR, CDR2 FQNEAQ (reference sequence). CDR3 amino acids: CASTLVNTEAFF. The CDR3 DNA follows: TGTGCCAGCACGTTGGTGAACACTGAAGCTTTCTTT.

Only a few counts were recorded for this clonotype. The chain has TRBV4-3 and TRBJ2-7, with TRBD2 identical over 10 bases. Germline V gene data show CDR1 as LGHNA and CDR2 as YSLEER. V shed 4 bases, J shed 2 bases, and the junction held 11 bases outside the gene matches. The CDR3 is 17 residues long. CDR3 protein: CASSRWGLAGATYEQYF. The CDR3 DNA follows: TGCGCCAGCAGCCGCTGGGGGCTAGCGGGGGCCACCTACGAGCAGTACTTC.

The chain links TRBV24-1 to TRBJ2-7, with unresolved D. Trimming took 2 bases from V and 2 from J, leaving 9 bases between them. Germline V CDR1 and CDR2: KGHDR, SFDVKD. The CDR3 totals 14 residues. CDR3: CATSDSRLPYEQYF. CDR3 nucleotides: TGTGCCACCAGTGATTCCAGGTTACCCTACGAGCAGTACTTC.

The chain links TRBV5-1 to TRBJ2-1; 8 bases are shared with TRBD2. The CDR3 spans 14 residues. The trim removed 6 bases at V and 4 bases at J, leaving 6 bases unmatched. From germline, CDR1 is SGHRS and CDR2 YFSETQ. For the CDR3, the DNA is TGCGCCAGCACCGGGGGGGAATTTTACAATGAGCAGTTCTTC. Its protein is CASTGGEFYNEQFF.